This T cell receptor (beta chain) was observed in a study of blood T cell repertoires in COVID-19. Study-wide background: Sources were T cells, B-cell-depleted T cells, or PBMCs; the material itself was cDNA or gDNA.

The data were produced by immunoSEQ multiplex PCR, yet TCRdb's version contains in-frame clones alone and is incomplete. Of about 87,000 clones in the sample, around 91% were seen once. This CDR3 is built from 12 residues. Deletions cut 6 bases from V and 7 bases from J, with 10 bases between. Seattle researchers signed up patients amid active infection and tracked them longitudinally. The specimen was peripheral blood. This receptor was taken from a man aged 18 to 30 with COVID-19, enrolled during active disease. The J gene is TRBJ1-5, the V gene TRBV12-3 or TRBV12-4; TRBD1 might be the D (6 bases). For the CDR3, the DNA is TGTGCCAGCAGGGCCACAGGGCAGCCCCAGCATTTT. This codes for CASRATGQPQHF.